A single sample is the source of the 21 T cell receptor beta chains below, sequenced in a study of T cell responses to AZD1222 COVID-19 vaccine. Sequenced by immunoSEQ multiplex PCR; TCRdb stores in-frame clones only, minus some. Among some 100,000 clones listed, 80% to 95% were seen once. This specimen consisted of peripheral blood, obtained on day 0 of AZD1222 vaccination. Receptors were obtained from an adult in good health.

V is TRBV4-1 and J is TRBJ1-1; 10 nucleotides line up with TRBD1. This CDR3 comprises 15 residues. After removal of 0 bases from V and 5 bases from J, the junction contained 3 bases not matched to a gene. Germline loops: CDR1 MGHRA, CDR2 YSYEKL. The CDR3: CASSQDRTGGTEAFF. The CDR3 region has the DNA TGCGCCAGCAGCCAAGATAGGACAGGGGGGACTGAAGCTTTCTTT.

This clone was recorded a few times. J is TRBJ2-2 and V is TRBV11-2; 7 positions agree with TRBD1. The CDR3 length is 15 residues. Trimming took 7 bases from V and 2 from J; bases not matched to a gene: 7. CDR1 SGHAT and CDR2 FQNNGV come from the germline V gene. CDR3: CASTPGQPNTGELFF. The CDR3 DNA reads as TGTGCCAGCACCCCGGGACAGCCCAACACCGGGGAGCTGTTTTTT. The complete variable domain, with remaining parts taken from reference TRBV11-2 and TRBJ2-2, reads EAGVAQSPRYKIIEKRQSVAFWCNPISGHATLYWYQQILGQGPKLLIQFQNNGVVDDSQLPKDRFSAERLKGVDSTLKIQPAKLEDSAVYLCASTPGQPNTGELFFGEGSRLTVL.

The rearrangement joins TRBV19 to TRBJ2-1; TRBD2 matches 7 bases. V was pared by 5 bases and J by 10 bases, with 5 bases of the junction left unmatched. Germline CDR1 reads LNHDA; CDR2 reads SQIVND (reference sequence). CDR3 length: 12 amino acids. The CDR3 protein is CASSATSAEQFF. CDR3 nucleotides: TGTGCCAGTAGTGCAACTAGCGCCGAGCAGTTCTTC.

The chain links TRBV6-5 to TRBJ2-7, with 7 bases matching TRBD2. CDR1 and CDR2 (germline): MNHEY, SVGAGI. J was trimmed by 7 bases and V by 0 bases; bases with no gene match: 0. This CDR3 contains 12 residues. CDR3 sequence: CASSYSGGEQYF. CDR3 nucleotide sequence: TGTGCCAGCAGTTACTCCGGGGGGGAGCAGTACTTC.

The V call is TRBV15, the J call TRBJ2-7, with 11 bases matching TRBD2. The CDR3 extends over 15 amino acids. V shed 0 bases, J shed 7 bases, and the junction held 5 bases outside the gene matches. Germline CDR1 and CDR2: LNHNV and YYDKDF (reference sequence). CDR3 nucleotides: TGTGCCACCAGCAGAGATCTAGCGGGAGGAGAGGAGCAGTACTTC. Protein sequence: CATSRDLAGGEEQYF.

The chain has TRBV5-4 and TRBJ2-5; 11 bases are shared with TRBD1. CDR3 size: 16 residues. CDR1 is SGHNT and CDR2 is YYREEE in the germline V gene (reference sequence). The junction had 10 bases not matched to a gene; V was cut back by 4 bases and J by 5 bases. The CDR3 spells CASSQPPGQGGETQYF. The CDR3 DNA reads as TGTGCCAGCAGCCAACCCCCGGGACAGGGGGGGGAGACCCAGTACTTC.

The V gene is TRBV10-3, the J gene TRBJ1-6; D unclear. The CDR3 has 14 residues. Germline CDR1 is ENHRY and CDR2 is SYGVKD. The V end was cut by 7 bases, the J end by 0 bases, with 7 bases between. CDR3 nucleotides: TGTGCCATCATGGCGGGCTCCTATAATTCACCCCTCCACTTT. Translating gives CAIMAGSYNSPLHF.

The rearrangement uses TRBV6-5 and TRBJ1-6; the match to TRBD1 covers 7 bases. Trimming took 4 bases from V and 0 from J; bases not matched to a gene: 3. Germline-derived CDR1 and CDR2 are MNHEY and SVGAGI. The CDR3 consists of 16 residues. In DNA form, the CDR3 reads TGTGCCAGCAGTTGGGAGGGGGCCTCCTATAATTCACCCCTCCACTTT. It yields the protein CASSWEGASYNSPLHF.

CDR3 bases: TGTGCCAGCAGCTTAGGAGGGGTAAACGAGCAGTACTTC. The encoded protein is CASSLGGVNEQYF. J is TRBJ2-7 and V is TRBV11-3, with D perhaps matching TRBD1 or TRBD2 (5 bases each). The CDR3 loop spans 13 amino acids. The ends were cut back, 1 base at V and 5 bases at J, with 9 bases in the middle. Germline V gene sequence: CDR1 SGHNT, CDR2 YENEEA.

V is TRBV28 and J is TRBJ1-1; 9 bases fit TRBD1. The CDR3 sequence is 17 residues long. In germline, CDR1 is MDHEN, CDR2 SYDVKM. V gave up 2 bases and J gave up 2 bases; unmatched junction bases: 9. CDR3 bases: TGTGCCAGCAGTTTAACACCGGGACAGGGACCTAACACTGAAGCTTTCTTT. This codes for CASSLTPGQGPNTEAFF.

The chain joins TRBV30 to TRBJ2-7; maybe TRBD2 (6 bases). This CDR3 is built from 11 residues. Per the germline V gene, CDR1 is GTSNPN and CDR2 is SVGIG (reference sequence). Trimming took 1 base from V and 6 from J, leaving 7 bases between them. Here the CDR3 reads CAWSGRGEQYF. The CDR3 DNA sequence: TGTGCCTGGAGTGGGAGGGGCGAGCAGTACTTC.

CDR3 in amino acids: CASSEGLAGFDTGELFF. The CDR3 DNA reads as TGTGCCAGCAGTGAGGGACTAGCGGGGTTCGACACCGGGGAGCTGTTTTTT. V gene TRBV6-1 combines with J gene TRBJ2-2; 13 bases map to TRBD2. The germline CDR1 and CDR2 sequences are MNHNS and SASEGT. Unmatched junction bases numbered 4, after V lost 3 bases and J lost 3 bases. There are 17 residues in the CDR3.

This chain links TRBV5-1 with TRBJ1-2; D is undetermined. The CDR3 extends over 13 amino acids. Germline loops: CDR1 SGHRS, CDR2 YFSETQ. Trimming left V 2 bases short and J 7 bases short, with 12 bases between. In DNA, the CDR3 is TGCGCCAGCAGCTTTGAGGGTACCGGTGGCTACACCTTC. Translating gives CASSFEGTGGYTF.

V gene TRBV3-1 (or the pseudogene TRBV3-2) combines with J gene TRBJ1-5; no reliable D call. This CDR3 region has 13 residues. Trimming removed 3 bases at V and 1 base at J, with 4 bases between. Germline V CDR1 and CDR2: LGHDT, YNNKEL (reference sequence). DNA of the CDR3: TGTGCCAGCAGCCAGTACAGCAATCAGCCCCAGCATTTT. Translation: CASSQYSNQPQHF.

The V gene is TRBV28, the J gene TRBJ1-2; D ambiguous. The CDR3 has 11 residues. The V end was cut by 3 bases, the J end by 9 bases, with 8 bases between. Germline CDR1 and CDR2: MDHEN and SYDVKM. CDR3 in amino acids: CASSLGWSYTF. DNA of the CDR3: TGTGCCAGCAGTTTGGGTTGGAGCTACACCTTC.

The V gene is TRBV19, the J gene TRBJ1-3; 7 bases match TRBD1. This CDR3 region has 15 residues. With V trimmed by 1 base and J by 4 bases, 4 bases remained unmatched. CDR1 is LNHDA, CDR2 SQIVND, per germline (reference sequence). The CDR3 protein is CASSIVPGGGNTIYF. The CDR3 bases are TGTGCCAGTAGTATAGTCCCAGGGGGAGGAAACACCATATATTTT. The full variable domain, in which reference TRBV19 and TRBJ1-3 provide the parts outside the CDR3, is DGGITQSPKYLFRKEGQNVTLSCEQNLNHDAMYWYRQDPGQGLRLIYYSQIVNDFQKGDIAEGYSVSREKKESFPLTVTSAQKNPTAFYLCASSIVPGGGNTIYFGEGSWLTVV.

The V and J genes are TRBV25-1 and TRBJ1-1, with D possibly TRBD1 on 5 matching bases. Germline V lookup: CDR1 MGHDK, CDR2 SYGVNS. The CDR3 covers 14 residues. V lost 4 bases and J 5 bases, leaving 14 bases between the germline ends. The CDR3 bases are TGTGCCAGCAGTGCCTGGGACCGGCGGACTGAAGCTTTCTTT. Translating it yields CASSAWDRRTEAFF.

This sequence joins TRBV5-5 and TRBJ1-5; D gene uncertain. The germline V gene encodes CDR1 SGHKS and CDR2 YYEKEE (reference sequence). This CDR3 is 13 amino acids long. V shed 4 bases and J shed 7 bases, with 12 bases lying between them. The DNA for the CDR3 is TGTGCCAGCAGCCCAAGGGCGGGACAGCCCCAGCATTTT. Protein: CASSPRAGQPQHF.

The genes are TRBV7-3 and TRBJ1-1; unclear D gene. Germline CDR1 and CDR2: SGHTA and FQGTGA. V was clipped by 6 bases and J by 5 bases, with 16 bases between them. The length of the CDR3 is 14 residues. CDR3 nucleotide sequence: TGTGCCAGCAGTGGTGCATCAACGAGTACTGAAGCTTTCTTT. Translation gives CASSGASTSTEAFF.

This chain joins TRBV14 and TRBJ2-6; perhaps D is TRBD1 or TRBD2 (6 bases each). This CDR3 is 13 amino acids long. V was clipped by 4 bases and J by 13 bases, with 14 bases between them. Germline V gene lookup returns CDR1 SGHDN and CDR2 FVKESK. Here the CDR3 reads CASSPGGPEVLTF. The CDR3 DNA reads TGTGCCAGCAGCCCTGGGGGGCCCGAAGTCCTGACTTTC.

CDR3 sequence: CSVDSSRQMNTEAFF. As DNA, the CDR3 is TGCAGCGTTGATTCATCGCGGCAGATGAACACTGAAGCTTTCTTT. The chain recombines TRBV29-1 with TRBJ1-1; D is undetermined. CDR3 size: 15 residues. Per germline, CDR1 SQVTM and CDR2 ANQGSEA. The germline V and J ends were trimmed by 3 bases and 0 bases, with 14 bases remaining between them. Full variable domain (rest looked up from reference TRBV29-1 and TRBJ1-1): SAVISQKPSRDICQRGTSLTIQCQVDSQVTMMFWYRQQPGQSLTLIATANQGSEATYESGFVIDKFPISRPNLTFSTLTVSNMSPEDSSIYLCSVDSSRQMNTEAFFGQGTRLTVV.